These 5 T cell receptor beta chains were all obtained from the same sample, sequenced in a study of blood T cells in healthy people across ages. Sample-barcoded 5' priming and a J-beta primer mix drove a second PCR of roughly 6 to 12 cycles. TCRdb recomputed calls from the 5' RACE reads with MiXCR, one row per CDR3 protein. The top ten hold around 16% of the sample, which has more than 800,000 distinct CDR3 sequences, about 28% seen once. Input material: blood. All receptors derive from a woman over 75 in good health.

This clonotype was detected many times. V and J are TRBV25-1 and TRBJ1-2, with TRBD1 matching 8 bases. J lost 5 bases, V lost 4 bases, and 15 bases had no gene match. Germline V gives CDR1 MGHDK, CDR2 SYGVNS. The CDR3 runs 17 residues. The CDR3: CASSVGPRTGPVYGYTF. The CDR3 DNA reads TGTGCCAGCAGTGTGGGGCCTCGGACAGGGCCCGTGTATGGCTACACCTTC.

In its sample, this clonotype was seen many times. The chain is built from TRBV5-1 and TRBJ2-3; TRBD1 agrees at 7 bases. CDR1 and CDR2 (germline): SGHRS, YFSETQ. The CDR3 runs 16 residues. With V trimmed by 1 base and J by 4 bases, 9 bases remained unmatched. CDR3 DNA: TGCGCCAGCAGCTTGCGCCCACAGGGGAACGCAGATACGCAGTATTTT. Protein sequence: CASSLRPQGNADTQYF.

With regard to this clonotype: This may arise from a read error, as a much more abundant clone is one base away. The rearrangement uses TRBV20-1 and TRBJ1-2, with 10 bases identical to TRBD1. In germline, CDR1 is DFQATT, CDR2 SNEGSKA (reference sequence). This CDR3 has 13 residues. CDR3 in amino acids: CSVRDRGNYGHTF. The CDR3 DNA follows: TGCAGTGTGAGGGACAGGGGTAACTATGGCCACACCTTC.

This clonotype was observed at least ten times. The genes are TRBV2 and TRBJ2-3, with 8 bases fitting TRBD2. The CDR3 extends over 14 amino acids. J lost 2 bases, V lost 6 bases, and 4 bases had no gene match. In germline, CDR1 is SNHLY, CDR2 FYNNEI. CDR3 in DNA: TGTGCCAGCAGCGTGACTAGCGTCACAGATACGCAGTATTTT. This codes for CASSVTSVTDTQYF.

The chain carries TRBV5-5 and TRBJ2-1, with 7 bases identical to TRBD1. CDR3 length equals 15 residues. Germline trimming cut 3 bases from V and 5 bases from J; bases unmatched to any gene: 8. CDR1 and CDR2 (germline): SGHKS, YYEKEE (reference sequence). In DNA form, the CDR3 reads TGTGCCAGCAGCTCCTCGGGACAGATACACAATGAGCAGTTCTTC. Translation: CASSSSGQIHNEQFF.